This T cell receptor beta chain was obtained from a study of molecular identifiers for immune sequencing clone quantification (dated 2018 in TCRdb). For the study in its entirety: For a replicate experiment, RNA from 20,000 or 100,000 naive CD8 T cells was divided into five aliquots, and four of the five aliquots were sequenced. The study was a methods study using CD8 T cells to benchmark molecular-identifier clustering-based TCR repertoire sequencing (MIDCIRS) and TCR RNA copy counting. Results the study describes overall, beyond this receptor: Spiked-in Jurkat TCR RNA (10 copies' worth), which is not part of the donor repertoire, was contained in the naive libraries. Spiked-in Jurkat TCR RNA equal to a single cell's worth was reported to be detectable even within 1,100,000 naive CD8 T cells. The sizes of highly expanded clones could end up underestimated when identical TCR molecules share a barcode. Clones above 20 RNA copies held over 99% of molecules in CMV-specific effector cells but under 1% in naive cells. Around 2.9 recovered TCR RNA copies per cell were obtained by modeling, versus roughly 9.1 by digital PCR, implying a capture efficiency of 25% to 30%. When barcode sub-clustering was omitted, TCR diversity was inflated by chimeric consensus sequences, with chimeras reaching as high as 47%.

The method was PCR. The instrument was a NextSeq 500. Bulk TCR libraries were made following a previously described method, with the TCR primers given in Table S5. The Qiagen AllPrep DNA/RNA kit was used to purify total RNA. Before any analysis, reads coming from multiple sequencing runs of the same library were combined into one pool. On the study's bioinformatics: Reads were retained only if an exact TCR constant sequence was present, and the retained reads were trimmed to 150 nt and grouped according to their 12-nt molecular barcodes. Reads inside each barcode group were sub-clustered using a 15% Levenshtein threshold, and a quality-weighted consensus sequence was constructed for each RNA molecule. Non-functional sequences were discarded, and so were lower-count sequences lying one edit away from another sequence. Based on fitting two negative binomial distributions, any barcode sub-cluster with under 20% of the maximum read count was discarded. Using fastp at Q25 and MiXCR, TCRdb reprocessed the public reads and kept productive beta chains. Rows with one shared CDR3 protein collapse into an entry with the most common genes and DNA. TCRdb, not the authors, supplied the V and J calls. The sample table lists 79,000 or so distinct CDR3 sequences, nearly 25% of them with a count of one. Together, the top ten hold 0.78% of the sample.

Libraries of naive CD8 T cells were generated from roughly 18,000 to 920,000 sorted cells, with 10%, 30% or 50% of the purified RNA used. On a BD FACSAria II, naive CD8 T cells were FACS-sorted as CD8+CD4-CCR7+CD45RA+ and collected into RLT Plus buffer. To test detection sensitivity, Jurkat RNA equal to 10 or so TCR copies was added to samples of 20,000-1,000,000 naive CD8 T cells. Enrichment of CD8 T cells was performed with RosetteSep CD8+ T Cell Enrichment Cocktail and Ficoll-Paque, after which ACK red cell lysis was carried out. Of note for this clonotype: What antigen it recognizes has not been identified. The input lacks base qualities; no much larger clone sits a single base away.

The CDR3, cysteine through phenylalanine, is 13 amino acids long. The retained sequence is limited to the CDR3, 39 bases, with the frame set at the first base. V lost 7 bases and J lost 6 bases, and the count of bases not matched to a germline gene is 9. Sequenced: naive CD8+ T cells from blood, with Jurkat cell RNA spiked in. The cell subset or site label for this specimen denotes: FACS-sorted CD8+CD4-CCR7+CD45RA+ naive T cells. The receptor comes from a human donor in good health. Some libraries in this study had Jurkat cell RNA spiked in. The rearranged segments are TRBV12-3 or TRBV12-4 and TRBJ2-7; 7 central bases correspond to TRBD1. The CDR3 protein is CASNRGTVGEQYF. The nucleotide sequence is given as TGTGCCAGCAACCGAGGGACAGTTGGCGAGCAGTACTTC.